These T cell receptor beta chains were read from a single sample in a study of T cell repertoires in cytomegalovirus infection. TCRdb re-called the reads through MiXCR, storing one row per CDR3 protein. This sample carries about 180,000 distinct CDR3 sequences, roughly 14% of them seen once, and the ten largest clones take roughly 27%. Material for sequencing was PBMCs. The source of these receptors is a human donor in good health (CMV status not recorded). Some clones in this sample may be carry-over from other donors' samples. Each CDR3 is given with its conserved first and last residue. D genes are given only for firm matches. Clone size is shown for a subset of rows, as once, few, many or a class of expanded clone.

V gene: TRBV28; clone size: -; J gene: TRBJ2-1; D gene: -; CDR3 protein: CASTTMDLRRNEQFF; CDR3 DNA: TGTGCCAGCACTACCATGGACCTAAGACGCAATGAGCAGTTCTTC
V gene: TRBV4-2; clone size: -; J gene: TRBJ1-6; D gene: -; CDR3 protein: CASRLTGTENSPLHF; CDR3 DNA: TGTGCCAGCAGGCTCACCGGGACGGAGAATTCACCCCTCCACTTT
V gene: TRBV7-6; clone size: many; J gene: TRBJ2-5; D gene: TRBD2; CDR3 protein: CASSPRLAGGPDQETQYF; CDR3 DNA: TGTGCCAGCAGCCCTCGACTAGCGGGAGGCCCCGATCAAGAGACCCAGTACTTC
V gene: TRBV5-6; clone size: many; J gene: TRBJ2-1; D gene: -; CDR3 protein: CASSLEGGALVEQFF; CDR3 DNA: TGTGCCAGCAGCTTGGAGGGGGGGGCGCTTGTTGAGCAGTTCTTC
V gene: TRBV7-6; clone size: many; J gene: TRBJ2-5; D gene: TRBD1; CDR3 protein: CASSPATGAGAQYF; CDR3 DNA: TGTGCCAGCAGCCCCGCGACAGGGGCAGGGGCCCAGTACTTC
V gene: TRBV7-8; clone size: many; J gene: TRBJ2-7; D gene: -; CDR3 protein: CASSSPFVEQYF; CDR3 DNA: TGTGCCAGCAGCTCGCCCTTTGTCGAGCAGTACTTC
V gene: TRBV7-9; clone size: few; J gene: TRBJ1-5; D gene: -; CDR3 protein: CASSLYENQPQHF; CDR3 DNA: TGTGCCAGCAGCTTATACGAAAATCAGCCCCAGCATTTT
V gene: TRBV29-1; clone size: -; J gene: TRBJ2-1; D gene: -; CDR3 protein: CSVGLRAWFGEQFF; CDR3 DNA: TGCAGCGTTGGACTCAGGGCATGGTTTGGTGAGCAGTTCTTC
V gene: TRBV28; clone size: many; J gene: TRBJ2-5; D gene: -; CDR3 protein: CASSLSILRGQETQYF; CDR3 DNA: TGTGCCAGCAGTTTATCGATCTTAAGGGGGCAAGAGACCCAGTACTTC
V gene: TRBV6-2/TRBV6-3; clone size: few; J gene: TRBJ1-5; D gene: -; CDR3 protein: CASSYGAGNKKGQPQHF; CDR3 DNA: TGTGCCAGCAGTTACGGGGCAGGAAATAAGAAAGGTCAGCCCCAGCATTTT
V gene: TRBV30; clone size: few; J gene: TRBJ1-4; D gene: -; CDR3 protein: CAWCPGQPEKLFF; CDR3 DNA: TGTGCCTGGTGCCCAGGACAACCTGAAAAACTGTTTTTT
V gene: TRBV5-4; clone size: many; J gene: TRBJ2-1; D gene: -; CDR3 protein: CASSLEWGVRNEQFF; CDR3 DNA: TGTGCCAGCAGCTTGGAGTGGGGGGTAAGAAATGAGCAGTTCTTC
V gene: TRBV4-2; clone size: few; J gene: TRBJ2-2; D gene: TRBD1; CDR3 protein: CASSPDRAYTGELFF; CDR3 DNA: TGTGCCAGCAGCCCAGACAGGGCCTACACCGGGGAGCTGTTTTTT
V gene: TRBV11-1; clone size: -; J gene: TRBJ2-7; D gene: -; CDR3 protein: CASSAGPSYEQYF; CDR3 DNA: TGTGCCAGCAGTGCGGGGCCCTCCTACGAGCAGTACTTC
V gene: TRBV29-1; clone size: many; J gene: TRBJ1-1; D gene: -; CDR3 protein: CSAQKGGTEAFF; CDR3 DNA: TGCAGCGCACAAAAGGGTGGCACTGAAGCTTTCTTT
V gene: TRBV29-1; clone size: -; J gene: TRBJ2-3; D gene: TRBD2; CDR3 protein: CSVRSTSGGAKTQYF; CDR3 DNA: TGCAGCGTCCGGTCGACTAGCGGGGGGGCCAAGACGCAGTATTTT
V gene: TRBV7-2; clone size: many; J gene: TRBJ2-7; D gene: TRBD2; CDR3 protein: CASSASGGYLYEQYF; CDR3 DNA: TGTGCCAGCAGCGCCAGCGGGGGTTACCTCTACGAGCAGTACTTC
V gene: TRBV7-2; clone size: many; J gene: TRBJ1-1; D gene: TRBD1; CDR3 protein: CASSNQGARTEAFF; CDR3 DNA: TGTGCCAGCAGCAACCAGGGGGCGCGAACTGAAGCTTTCTTT
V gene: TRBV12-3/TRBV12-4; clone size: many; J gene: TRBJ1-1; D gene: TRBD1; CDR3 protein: CASSSRGEERAFF; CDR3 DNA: TGTGCCAGCAGTTCCAGGGGGGAGGAGAGAGCTTTCTTT
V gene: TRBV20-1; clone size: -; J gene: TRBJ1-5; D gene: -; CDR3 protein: CSASEGLREQPQHF; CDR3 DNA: TGCAGTGCTAGTGAGGGGTTAAGGGAACAGCCCCAGCATTTT
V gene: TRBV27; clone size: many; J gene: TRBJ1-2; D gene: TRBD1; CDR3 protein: CASSPVQSDRGGGYTF; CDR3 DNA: TGTGCCAGCAGTCCAGTGCAGTCGGACAGGGGTGGTGGCTACACCTTC
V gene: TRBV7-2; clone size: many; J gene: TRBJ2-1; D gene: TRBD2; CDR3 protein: CASSLELAGTSSYNEQFF; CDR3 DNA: TGTGCCAGCAGCTTAGAACTAGCGGGAACTTCCTCCTACAATGAGCAGTTCTTC
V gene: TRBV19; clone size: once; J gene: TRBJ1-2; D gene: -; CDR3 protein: CASRQGGTLFLGYGYTF; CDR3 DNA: TGTGCCAGTAGGCAAGGCGGGACACTCTTCCTAGGCTATGGCTACACCTTC
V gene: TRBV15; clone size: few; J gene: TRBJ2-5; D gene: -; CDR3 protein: CATSRGQGQETQYF; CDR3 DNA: TGTGCCACCAGCAGAGGGCAGGGACAAGAGACCCAGTACTTC
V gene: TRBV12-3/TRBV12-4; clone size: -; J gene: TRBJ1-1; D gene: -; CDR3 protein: CASSVVGRETEAFF; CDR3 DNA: TGTGCCAGCAGTGTCGTGGGGAGGGAAACTGAAGCTTTCTTT
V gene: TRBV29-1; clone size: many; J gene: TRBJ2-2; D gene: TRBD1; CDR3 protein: CSGGTGSTGELFF; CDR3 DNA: TGCAGCGGGGGGACAGGGAGCACCGGGGAGCTGTTTTTT
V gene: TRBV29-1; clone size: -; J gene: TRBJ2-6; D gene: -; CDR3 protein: CSVWWSGANVLTF; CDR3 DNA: TGCAGCGTTTGGTGGTCTGGGGCCAACGTCCTGACTTTC
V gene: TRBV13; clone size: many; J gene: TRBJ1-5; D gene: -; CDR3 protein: CASSLAGEGEPNQPQHF; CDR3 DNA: TGTGCCAGCAGCCTAGCGGGGGAGGGGGAGCCCAATCAGCCCCAGCATTTT
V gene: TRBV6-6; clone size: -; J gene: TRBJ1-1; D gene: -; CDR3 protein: CASSYSSREFF; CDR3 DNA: TGTGCCAGCAGTTACTCCTCTAGGGAATTCTTT
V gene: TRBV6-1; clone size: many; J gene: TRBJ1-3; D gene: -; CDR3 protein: CASSERGRSGNTIYF; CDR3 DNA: TGTGCCAGCAGTGAACGGGGCCGCTCTGGAAACACCATATATTTT
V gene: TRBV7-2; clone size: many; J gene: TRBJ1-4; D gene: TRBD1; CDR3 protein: CASTWTGPYEKLFF; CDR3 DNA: TGTGCCAGCACCTGGACAGGGCCTTATGAAAAACTGTTTTTT
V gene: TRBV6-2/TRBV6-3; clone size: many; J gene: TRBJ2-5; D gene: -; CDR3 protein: CASRTGNLETQYF; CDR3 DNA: TGTGCCAGCAGAACAGGGAATTTGGAGACCCAGTACTTC
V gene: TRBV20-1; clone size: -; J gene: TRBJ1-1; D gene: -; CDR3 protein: CSAVRRDGNTEAFF; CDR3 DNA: TGCAGTGCTGTACGGAGGGATGGGAACACTGAAGCTTTCTTT
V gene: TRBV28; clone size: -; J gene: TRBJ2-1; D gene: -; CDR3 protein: CASSSPQGHYNEQFF; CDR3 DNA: TGTGCCAGCAGTTCGCCCCAGGGTCATTACAATGAGCAGTTCTTC
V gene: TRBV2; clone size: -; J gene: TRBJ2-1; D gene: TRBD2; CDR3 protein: CASSETSAYSYNEQFF; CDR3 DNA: TGTGCCAGCAGTGAAACTAGCGCCTACTCCTACAATGAGCAGTTCTTC
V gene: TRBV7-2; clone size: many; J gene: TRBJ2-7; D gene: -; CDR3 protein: CASSSGTRVYEQYF; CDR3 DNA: TGTGCCAGCAGCTCCGGGACTCGAGTCTACGAGCAGTACTTC
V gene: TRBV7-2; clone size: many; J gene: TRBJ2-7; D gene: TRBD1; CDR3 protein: CASSPFGQGIYEQYF; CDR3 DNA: TGTGCCAGCAGCCCGTTCGGACAGGGAATCTACGAGCAGTACTTC
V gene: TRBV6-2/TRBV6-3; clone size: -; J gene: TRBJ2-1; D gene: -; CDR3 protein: CASSSLGAVAPNEQFF; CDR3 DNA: TGTGCCAGCAGTTCCCTGGGGGCGGTGGCCCCCAATGAGCAGTTCTTC
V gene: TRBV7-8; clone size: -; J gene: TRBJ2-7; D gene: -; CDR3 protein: CASSLGVEYEQYF; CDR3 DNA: TGTGCCAGCAGCTTAGGGGTTGAGTACGAGCAGTACTTC
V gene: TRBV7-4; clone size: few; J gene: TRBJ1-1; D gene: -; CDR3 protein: CASRSQGEGEAFF; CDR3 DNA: TGTGCCAGCAGGTCTCAGGGTGAGGGTGAAGCTTTCTTT
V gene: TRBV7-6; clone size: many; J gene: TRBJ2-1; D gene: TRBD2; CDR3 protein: CASSLQGGRAANEQFF; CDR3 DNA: TGTGCCAGCAGCTTACAAGGTGGGAGGGCCGCTAATGAGCAGTTCTTC
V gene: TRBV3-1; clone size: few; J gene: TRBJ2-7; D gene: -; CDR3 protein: CASSQGGNEQYF; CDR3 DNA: TGTGCCAGCAGCCAAGGAGGGAACGAGCAGTACTTC
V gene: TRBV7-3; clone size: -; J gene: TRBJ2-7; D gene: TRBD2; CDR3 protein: CASSLKSSGRRSYEQYF; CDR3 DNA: TGTGCCAGCAGCTTAAAGTCTAGCGGGAGGCGGTCCTACGAGCAGTACTTC
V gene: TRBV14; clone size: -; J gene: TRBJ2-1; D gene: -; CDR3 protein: CASSQAREQFF; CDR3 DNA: TGTGCCAGCAGCCAAGCGCGTGAGCAGTTCTTC
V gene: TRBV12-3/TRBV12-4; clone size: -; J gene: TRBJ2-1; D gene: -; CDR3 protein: CASKQGGLDEQFF; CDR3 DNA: TGTGCCAGCAAACAGGGGGGGCTAGATGAGCAGTTCTTC